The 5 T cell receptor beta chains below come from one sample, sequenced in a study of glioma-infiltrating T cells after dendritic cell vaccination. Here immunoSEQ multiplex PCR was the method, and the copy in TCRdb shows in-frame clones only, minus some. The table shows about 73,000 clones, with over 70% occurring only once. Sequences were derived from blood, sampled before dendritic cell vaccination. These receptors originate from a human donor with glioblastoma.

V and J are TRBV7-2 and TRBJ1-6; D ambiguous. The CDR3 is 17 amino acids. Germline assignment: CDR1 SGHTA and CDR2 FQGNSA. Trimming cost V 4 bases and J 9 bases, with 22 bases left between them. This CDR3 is CASSSTIGEGYGSPLHF. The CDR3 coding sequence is TGTGCCAGCAGCTCCACAATCGGAGAGGGATATGGTTCACCCCTCCACTTT.

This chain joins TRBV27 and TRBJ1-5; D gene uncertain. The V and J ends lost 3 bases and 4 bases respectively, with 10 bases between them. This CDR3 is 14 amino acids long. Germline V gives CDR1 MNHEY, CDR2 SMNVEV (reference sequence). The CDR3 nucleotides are TGTGCCAGCAGTTTCGCACAGAGAAATCAGCCCCAGCATTTT. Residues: CASSFAQRNQPQHF.

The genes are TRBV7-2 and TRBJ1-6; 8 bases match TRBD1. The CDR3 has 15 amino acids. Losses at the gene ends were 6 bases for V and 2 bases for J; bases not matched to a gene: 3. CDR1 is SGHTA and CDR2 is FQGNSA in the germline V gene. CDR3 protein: CASRPGGAYNSPLHF. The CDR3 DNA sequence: TGTGCCAGCAGGCCAGGGGGCGCCTATAATTCACCCCTCCACTTT.

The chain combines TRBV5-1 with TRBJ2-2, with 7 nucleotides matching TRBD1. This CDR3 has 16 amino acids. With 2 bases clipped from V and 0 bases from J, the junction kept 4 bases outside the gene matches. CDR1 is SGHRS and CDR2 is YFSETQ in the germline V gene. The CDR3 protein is CASSLGGHANTGELFF. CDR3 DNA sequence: TGCGCCAGCAGCTTAGGGGGCCACGCGAACACCGGGGAGCTGTTTTTT. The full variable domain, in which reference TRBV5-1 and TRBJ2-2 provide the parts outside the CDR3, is KAGVTQTPRYLIKTRGQQVTLSCSPISGHRSVSWYQQTPGQGLQFLFEYFSETQRNKGNFPGRFSGRQFSNSRSEMNVSTLELGDSALYLCASSLGGHANTGELFFGEGSRLTVL.

In DNA, the CDR3 is TGTGCCAGCAGCGTAGGAGATAGCGGGAGCTCCTACAATGAGCAGTTCTTC. Protein product: CASSVGDSGSSYNEQFF. V usage is TRBV9 and J usage is TRBJ2-1, with TRBD2 matching over 9 bases. This CDR3 is built from 17 residues. The germline V gene encodes CDR1 SGDLS and CDR2 YYNGEE. V lost 0 bases, J lost 0 bases, and 4 bases stayed unmatched.